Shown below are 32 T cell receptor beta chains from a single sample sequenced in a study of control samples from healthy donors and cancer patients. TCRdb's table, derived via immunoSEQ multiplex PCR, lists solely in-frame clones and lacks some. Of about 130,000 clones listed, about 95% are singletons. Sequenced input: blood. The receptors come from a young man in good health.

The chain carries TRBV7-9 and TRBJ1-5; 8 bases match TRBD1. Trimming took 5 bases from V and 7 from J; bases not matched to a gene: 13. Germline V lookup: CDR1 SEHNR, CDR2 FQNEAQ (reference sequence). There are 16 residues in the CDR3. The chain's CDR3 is CASSPSGQGFEQPQHF. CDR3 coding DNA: TGTGCCAGCAGCCCTAGTGGACAGGGCTTCGAACAGCCCCAGCATTTT.

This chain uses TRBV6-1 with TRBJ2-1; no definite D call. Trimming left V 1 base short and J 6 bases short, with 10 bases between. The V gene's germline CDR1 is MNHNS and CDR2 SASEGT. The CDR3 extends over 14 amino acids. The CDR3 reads CASSEGVPGNEQFF. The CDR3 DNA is TGTGCCAGCAGTGAAGGGGTCCCGGGCAATGAGCAGTTCTTC.

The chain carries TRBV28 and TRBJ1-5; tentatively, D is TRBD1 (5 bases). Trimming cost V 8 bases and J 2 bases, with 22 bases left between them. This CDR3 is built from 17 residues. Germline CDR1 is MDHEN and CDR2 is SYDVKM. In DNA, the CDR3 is TGTGCCAGCCCGACGGGGGGGACGGGTCTAGGCAATCAGCCCCAGCATTTT. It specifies CASPTGGTGLGNQPQHF. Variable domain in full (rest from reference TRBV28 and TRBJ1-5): DVKVTQSSRYLVKRTGEKVFLECVQDMDHENMFWYRQDPGLGLRLIYFSYDVKMKEKGDIPEGYSVSREKKERFSLILESASTNQTSMYLCASPTGGTGLGNQPQHFGDGTRLSIL.

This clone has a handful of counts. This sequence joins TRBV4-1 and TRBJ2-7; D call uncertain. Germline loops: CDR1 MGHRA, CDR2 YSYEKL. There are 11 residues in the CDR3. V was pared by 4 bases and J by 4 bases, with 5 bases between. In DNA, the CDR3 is TGCGCCAGCAGCCCTGGTTACGAGCAGTACTTC. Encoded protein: CASSPGYEQYF.

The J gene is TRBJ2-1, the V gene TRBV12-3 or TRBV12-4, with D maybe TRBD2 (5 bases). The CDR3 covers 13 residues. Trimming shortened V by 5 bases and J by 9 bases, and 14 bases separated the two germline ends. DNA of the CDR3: TGTGCCAGCAGTATAAACCCTAGCCTTGAGCAGTTCTTC. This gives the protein CASSINPSLEQFF.

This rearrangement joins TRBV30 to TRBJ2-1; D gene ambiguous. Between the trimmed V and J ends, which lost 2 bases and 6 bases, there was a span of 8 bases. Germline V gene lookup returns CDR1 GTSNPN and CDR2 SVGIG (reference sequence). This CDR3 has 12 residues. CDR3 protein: CAWSPVVNEQFF. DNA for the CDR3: TGTGCCTGGAGTCCAGTAGTCAATGAGCAGTTCTTC.

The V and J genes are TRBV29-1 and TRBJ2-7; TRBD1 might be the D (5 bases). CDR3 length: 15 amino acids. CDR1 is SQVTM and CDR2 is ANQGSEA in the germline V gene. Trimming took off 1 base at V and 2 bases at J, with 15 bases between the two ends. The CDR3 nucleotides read TGCAGCGTTGAAGTGGCCCAGGGAAGGGCCTACGAGCAGTACTTC. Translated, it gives CSVEVAQGRAYEQYF.

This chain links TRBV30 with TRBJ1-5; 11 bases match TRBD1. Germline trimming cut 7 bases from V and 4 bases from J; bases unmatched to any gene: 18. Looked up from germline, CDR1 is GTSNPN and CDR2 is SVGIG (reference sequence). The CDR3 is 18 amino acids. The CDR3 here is CAYKSPTGQGATNQPQHF. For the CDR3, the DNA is TGTGCCTACAAATCCCCTACCGGACAGGGGGCGACGAATCAGCCCCAGCATTTT. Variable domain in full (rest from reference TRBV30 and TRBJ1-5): SQTIHQWPATLVQPVGSPLSLECTVEGTSNPNLYWYRQAAGRGLQLLFYSVGIGQISSEVPQNLSASRPQDRQFILSSKKLLLSDSGFYLCAYKSPTGQGATNQPQHFGDGTRLSIL.

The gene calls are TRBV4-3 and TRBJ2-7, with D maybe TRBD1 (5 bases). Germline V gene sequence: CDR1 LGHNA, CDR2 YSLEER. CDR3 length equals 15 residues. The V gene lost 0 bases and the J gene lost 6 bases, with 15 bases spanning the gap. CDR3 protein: CASSQDLAARGEQYF. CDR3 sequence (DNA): TGCGCCAGCAGCCAAGATTTGGCAGCAAGGGGCGAGCAGTACTTC.

The chain's CDR3 is CASSLDYYSYEQYF. The DNA for the CDR3 is TGTGCCAGCAGCTTAGATTACTACTCCTACGAGCAGTACTTC. The chain is built from TRBV11-2 and TRBJ2-7; unclear D gene. The length of the CDR3 is 14 residues. The germline V gene encodes CDR1 SGHAT and CDR2 FQNNGV. The V and J ends lost 0 bases and 0 bases respectively, with 6 bases between them.

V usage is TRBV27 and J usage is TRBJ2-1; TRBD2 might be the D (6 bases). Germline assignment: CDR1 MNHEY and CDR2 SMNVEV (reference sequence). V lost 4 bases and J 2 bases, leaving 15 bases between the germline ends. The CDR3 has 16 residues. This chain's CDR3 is CASSSLALGPYNEQFF. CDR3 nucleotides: TGTGCCAGCAGTTCACTAGCTTTAGGACCCTACAATGAGCAGTTCTTC.

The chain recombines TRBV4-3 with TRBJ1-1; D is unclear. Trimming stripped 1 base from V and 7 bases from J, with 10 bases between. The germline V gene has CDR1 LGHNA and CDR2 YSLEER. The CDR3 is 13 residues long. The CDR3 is CASSQGAGGEAFF. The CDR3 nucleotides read TGCGCCAGCAGCCAAGGTGCGGGCGGTGAAGCTTTCTTT.

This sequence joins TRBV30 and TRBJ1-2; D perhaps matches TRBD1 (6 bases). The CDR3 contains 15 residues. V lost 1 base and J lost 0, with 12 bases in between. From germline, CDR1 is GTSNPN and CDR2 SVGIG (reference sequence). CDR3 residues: CAWSAYRDPNYGYTF. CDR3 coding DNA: TGTGCCTGGAGTGCATACAGGGATCCTAACTATGGCTACACCTTC.

The CDR3 spells CASSRSGTGSYEQYF. The CDR3 coding sequence is TGTGCCAGCAGCCGATCCGGGACAGGCTCCTACGAGCAGTACTTC. The chain links TRBV7-9 to TRBJ2-7; 8 bases are shared with TRBD1. The CDR3 totals 15 residues. Germline V CDR1 and CDR2: SEHNR, FQNEAQ (reference sequence). The V segment lost 5 bases and the J segment 0 bases; nucleotides outside the gene matches: 6.

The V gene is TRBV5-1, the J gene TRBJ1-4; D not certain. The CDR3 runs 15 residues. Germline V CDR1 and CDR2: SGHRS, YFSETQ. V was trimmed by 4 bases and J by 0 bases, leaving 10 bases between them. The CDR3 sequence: CASSPGETTNEKLFF. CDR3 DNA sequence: TGCGCCAGCAGCCCCGGGGAGACAACTAATGAAAAACTGTTTTTT.

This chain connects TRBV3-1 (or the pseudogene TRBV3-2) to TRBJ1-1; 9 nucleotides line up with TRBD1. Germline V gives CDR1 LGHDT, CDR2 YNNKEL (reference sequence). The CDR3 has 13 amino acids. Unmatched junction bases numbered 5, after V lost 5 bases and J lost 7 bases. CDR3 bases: TGTGCCAGCAGCACACCGGGACAGGGTGAAGCTTTCTTT. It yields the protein CASSTPGQGEAFF.

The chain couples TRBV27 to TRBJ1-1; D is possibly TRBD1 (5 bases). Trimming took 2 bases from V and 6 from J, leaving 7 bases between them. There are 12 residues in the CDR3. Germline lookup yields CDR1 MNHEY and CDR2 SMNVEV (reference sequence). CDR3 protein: CASSLRGSEAFF. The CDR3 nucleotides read TGTGCCAGCAGTTTAAGGGGCTCTGAAGCTTTCTTT.

The CDR3 protein is CASRGAPSYEQYF. CDR3 coding DNA: TGTGCCAGCAGGGGGGCTCCCTCCTACGAGCAGTACTTC. This rearrangement joins TRBV25-1 to TRBJ2-7, with D tentatively TRBD1 (6 bases). Deletions cut 6 bases from V and 0 bases from J, with 9 bases between. The CDR3 has 13 amino acids. The germline CDR1 and CDR2 sequences are MGHDK and SYGVNS.

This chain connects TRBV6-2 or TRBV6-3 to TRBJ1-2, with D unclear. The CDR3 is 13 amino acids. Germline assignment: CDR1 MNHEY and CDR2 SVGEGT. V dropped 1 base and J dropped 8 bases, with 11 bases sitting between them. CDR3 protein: CASSYWTAEGYTF. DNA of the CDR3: TGTGCCAGCAGTTACTGGACCGCGGAGGGCTACACCTTC.

CDR3 protein: CASDRGSTEAFF. Written as DNA, the CDR3 is TGTGCCAGCGACAGGGGGAGCACTGAAGCTTTCTTT. The chain employs TRBV2 and TRBJ1-1, with TRBD1 matching over 9 bases. Germline V lookup: CDR1 SNHLY, CDR2 FYNNEI. V shed 8 bases and J 4 bases; nucleotides not matched to a gene: 2. The CDR3 covers 12 residues.

Here the CDR3 reads CASSQGGGGGYEQYF. CDR3 sequence (DNA): TGTGCCAGCAGCCAAGGGGGGGGAGGCGGCTACGAGCAGTACTTC. The gene calls are TRBV3-1 (or the pseudogene TRBV3-2) and TRBJ2-7; 7 nucleotides align to TRBD2. Germline values: CDR1 LGHDT, CDR2 YNNKEL (reference sequence). There are 15 residues in the CDR3. V lost 1 base to trimming and J lost 3 bases; unmatched junction nucleotides: 6.

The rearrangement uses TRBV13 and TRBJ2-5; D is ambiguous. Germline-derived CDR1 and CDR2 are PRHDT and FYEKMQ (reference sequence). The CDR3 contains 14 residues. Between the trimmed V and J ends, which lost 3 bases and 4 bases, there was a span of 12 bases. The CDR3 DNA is TGTGCCAGCAGCTTGTATGGCAGGTCAGAGACCCAGTACTTC. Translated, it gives CASSLYGRSETQYF.

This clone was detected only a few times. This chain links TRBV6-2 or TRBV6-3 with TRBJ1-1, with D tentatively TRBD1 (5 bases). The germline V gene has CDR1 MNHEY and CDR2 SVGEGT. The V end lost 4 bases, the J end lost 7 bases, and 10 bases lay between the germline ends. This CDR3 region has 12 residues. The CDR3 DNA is TGTGCCAGCAGTTCGACAGCTGGTGAAGCTTTCTTT. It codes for CASSSTAGEAFF.

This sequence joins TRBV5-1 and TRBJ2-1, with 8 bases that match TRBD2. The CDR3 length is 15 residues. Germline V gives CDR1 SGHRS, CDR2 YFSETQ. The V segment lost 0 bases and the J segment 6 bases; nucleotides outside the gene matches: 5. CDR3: CASSLGGGPGNEQFF. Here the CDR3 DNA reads TGCGCCAGCAGCTTGGGCGGGGGGCCTGGCAATGAGCAGTTCTTC.

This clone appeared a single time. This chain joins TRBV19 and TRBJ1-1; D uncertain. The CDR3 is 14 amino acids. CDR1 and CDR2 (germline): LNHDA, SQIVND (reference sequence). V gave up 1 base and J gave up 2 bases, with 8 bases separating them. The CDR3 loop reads CASSIGRGNTEAFF. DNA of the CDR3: TGTGCCAGTAGTATAGGCCGGGGAAACACTGAAGCTTTCTTT.

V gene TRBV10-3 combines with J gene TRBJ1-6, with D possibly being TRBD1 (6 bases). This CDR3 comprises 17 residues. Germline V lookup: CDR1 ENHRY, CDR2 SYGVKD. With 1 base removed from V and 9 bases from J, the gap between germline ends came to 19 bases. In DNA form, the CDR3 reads TGTGCCATCAGTGAGTTCCGGGGGCGACCGGGCGTTTCACCCCTCCACTTT. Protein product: CAISEFRGRPGVSPLHF.

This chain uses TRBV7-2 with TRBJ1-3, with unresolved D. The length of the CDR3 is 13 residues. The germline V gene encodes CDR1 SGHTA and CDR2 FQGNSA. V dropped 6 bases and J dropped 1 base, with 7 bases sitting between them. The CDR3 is CASSWESGNTIYF. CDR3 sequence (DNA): TGTGCCAGCAGTTGGGAGTCTGGAAACACCATATATTTT.

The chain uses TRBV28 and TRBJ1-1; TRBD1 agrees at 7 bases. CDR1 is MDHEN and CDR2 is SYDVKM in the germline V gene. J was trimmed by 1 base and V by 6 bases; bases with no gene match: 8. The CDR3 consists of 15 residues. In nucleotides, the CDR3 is TGTGCCAGCAGCCCTTTAGACAGGGAGAACACTGAAGCTTTCTTT. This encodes CASSPLDRENTEAFF.

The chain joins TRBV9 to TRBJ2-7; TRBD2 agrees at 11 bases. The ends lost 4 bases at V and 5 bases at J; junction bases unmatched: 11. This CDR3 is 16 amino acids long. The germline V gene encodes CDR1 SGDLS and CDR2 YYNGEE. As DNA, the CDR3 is TGTGCCAGCAGCCCATCTAGCGGGGGGCGGCTGAACGAGCAGTACTTC. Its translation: CASSPSSGGRLNEQYF.

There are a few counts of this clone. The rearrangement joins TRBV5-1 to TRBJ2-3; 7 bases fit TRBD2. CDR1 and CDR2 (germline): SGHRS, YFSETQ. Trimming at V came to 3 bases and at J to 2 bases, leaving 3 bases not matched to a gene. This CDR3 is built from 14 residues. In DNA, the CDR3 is TGCGCCAGCAGCTCGGGACTATACACAGATACGCAGTATTTT. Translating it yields CASSSGLYTDTQYF.

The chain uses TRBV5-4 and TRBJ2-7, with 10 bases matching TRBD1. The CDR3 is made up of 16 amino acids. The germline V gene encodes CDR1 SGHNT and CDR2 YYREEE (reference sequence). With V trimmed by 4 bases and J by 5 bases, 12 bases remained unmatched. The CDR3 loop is CASSLSGTGVYNEQYF. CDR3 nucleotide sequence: TGTGCCAGCAGCCTGTCCGGGACAGGGGTTTACAACGAGCAGTACTTC.

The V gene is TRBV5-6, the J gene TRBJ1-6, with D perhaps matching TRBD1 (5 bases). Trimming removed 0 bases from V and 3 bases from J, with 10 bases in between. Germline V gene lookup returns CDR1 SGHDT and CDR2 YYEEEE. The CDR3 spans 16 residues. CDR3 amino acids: CASSLDQGIYNSPLHF. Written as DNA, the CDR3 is TGTGCCAGCAGCTTGGATCAGGGAATCTATAATTCACCCCTCCACTTT.